This TCR beta chain was recovered during a study of post-analysis software for immune sequencing data. For the study at large: Recorded disease courses covered relapsing-remitting, secondary progressive and progressive-relapsing multiple sclerosis. Some patients had no subtype annotation.

Each TCR beta cDNA library carried unique molecular identifiers. The authors obtained roughly 550,000 cDNA molecules from roughly 1 to 10 million T cells. TCRdb reprocessed the PCR reads via MiXCR and lists one record per CDR3 protein. The table lists hundreds of thousands of distinct CDR3 sequences, approximately 60% of them singletons. Concerning this clonotype itself: Its antigen is not identified.

Study-wide points: Samples made in the same batch grouped tightly together by F measure. Roughly five TRBV segments occurring more often in patients than controls included TRBV5-6, TRBV5-1 and TRBV20-1. Patients with multiple sclerosis recorded significantly lower normalized Chao1 diversity than controls, the study found.

This CDR3 has 11 residues. CDR1 is MNHNS and CDR2 is SASEGT in the germline V gene. V was clipped by 3 bases and J by 6 bases, with 6 bases between them. Sequences were obtained from blood. The TCR was taken from a girl aged 2 to 10 with multiple sclerosis. The chain recombines TRBV6-1 with TRBJ2-7, with D uncertain. The CDR3 protein is CASSEGFEQYF. The CDR3 bases are TGTGCCAGCAGTGAGGGGTTCGAGCAGTACTTC.